Sequencing of this T cell receptor (beta chain) was carried out in a study of vaccination and CD4 T cells after COVID-19. About the research overall: Those taking part got two shots of either the BNT162b2 or the mRNA-1273 vaccine.

Treatment meaning: approximately nine-day PBMC culture with coronavirus spike peptide pools or control peptides (ViraFEST assay). On day 3 and again on day 7, fresh IL-2 medium was used to replace half the medium. Cultured CD4+ T cell DNA was sequenced using the Oncomine TCR Beta short-read assay. One entry per CDR3 protein, called by TCRdb with MiXCR from the PCR reads. In the table there are fewer than 13,000 distinct CDR3 sequences, under 65% of which are singletons. Comment on this clonotype: Its antigen is still unknown.

Specimen: CD4+ T cells from blood, cultured in vitro. The TCR was taken from a human donor who had recovered from COVID-19.

This CDR3 is CASSLTGNTEAFF. The CDR3 nucleotides are TGTGCCAGCAGCTTAACCGGGAACACTGAAGCTTTCTTT. This chain joins TRBV11-2 and TRBJ1-1; D remains ambiguous. V lost 2 bases to trimming and J lost 1 base, with 5 bases between them. The germline CDR1 and CDR2 sequences are SGHAT and FQNNGV. The CDR3 has 13 residues.